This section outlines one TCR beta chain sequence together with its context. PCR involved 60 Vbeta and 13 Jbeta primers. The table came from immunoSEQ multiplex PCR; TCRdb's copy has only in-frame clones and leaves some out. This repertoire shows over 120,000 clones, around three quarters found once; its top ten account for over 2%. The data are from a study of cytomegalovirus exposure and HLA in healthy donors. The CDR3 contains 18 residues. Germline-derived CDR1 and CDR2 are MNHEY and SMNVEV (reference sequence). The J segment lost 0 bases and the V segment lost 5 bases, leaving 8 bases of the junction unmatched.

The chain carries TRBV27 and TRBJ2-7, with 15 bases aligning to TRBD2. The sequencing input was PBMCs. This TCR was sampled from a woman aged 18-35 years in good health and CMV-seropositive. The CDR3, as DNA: TGTGCCAGCAGTCCCCTGGGACTAGCGGGGGGTCTCTCCTACGAGCAGTACTTC. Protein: CASSPLGLAGGLSYEQYF.